This T cell receptor (beta chain) is from a study of vaccination and CD4 T cells after COVID-19. Whole-study context: Stimulation of the cells used overlapping spike peptide pools from SARS-CoV-2 and from the common cold coronaviruses HCoV-NL63, HCoV-OC43 and HCoV-229E.

Of note for this clonotype: Its antigen is currently unknown.

Cultured CD4+ T-cell DNA underwent Oncomine TCR Beta short-read sequencing. Genomic DNA was taken out of cultured CD4+ T cells by extraction. TCRdb reanalysed the PCR reads using MiXCR and keeps one entry per CDR3 protein. The data contain roughly 7,500 distinct CDR3 sequences, less than 45% of them singletons. Treatment reported: 10-day PBMC culture with coronavirus spike peptide pools or control peptides (ViraFEST assay). Investigators obtained the unexposed donor's CD4+ T cells before the COVID-19 pandemic (2011-2018). Available cell numbers determined whether unexposed-donor CD4+ T cells were probed with SARS-CoV-2 S/N and four cold-coronavirus spikes. The TCR sequence derives from a human donor in good health. Sequencing was performed on CD4+ T cells from blood, cultured in vitro.

DNA of the CDR3: TGCGCCAGCAGCATCGCAGGGGCTGGGCAAGAGACCCAGTACTTC. Translation: CASSIAGAGQETQYF. This rearrangement joins TRBV5-1 to TRBJ2-5; D perhaps matches TRBD1 (6 bases). The V end was cut by 4 bases, the J end by 2 bases, with 15 bases between. The germline V gene has CDR1 SGHRS and CDR2 YFSETQ. This CDR3 region has 15 residues.